The 31 T cell receptor beta chains below come from one sample, sequenced in a study of blood T cell repertoires in COVID-19. Measured with immunoSEQ multiplex PCR; TCRdb has only the in-frame clones, and not every one. The table has 250,000 to 350,000 clones, roughly 89% seen once. The sequenced sample was peripheral blood. Receptors were obtained from a woman aged 40 to 50 who had recovered from COVID-19.

In DNA, the CDR3 is TGTGCCAGCAGCCGACTTGGACTAGCGGGATCACATGAGCAGTTCTTC. It is translated as CASSRLGLAGSHEQFF. This chain uses TRBV7-8 with TRBJ2-1; 12 nucleotides match TRBD2. The CDR3 covers 16 residues. Per germline, CDR1 SGHVS and CDR2 FQNEAQ. V shed 5 bases and J 8 bases; nucleotides not matched to a gene: 10.

This clone was counted a few times. The rearrangement joins TRBV4-1 to TRBJ1-3, with TRBD1 matching over 7 bases. Germline lookup yields CDR1 MGHRA and CDR2 YSYEKL. The CDR3 covers 17 residues. J gave up 7 bases and V 2 bases, and 14 bases lay outside the gene matches. In DNA form, the CDR3 reads TGCGCCAGCAGCCAACCTCCGACAGGGCGAAGTGGGAACACCATATATTTT. Residues: CASSQPPTGRSGNTIYF.

The chain combines TRBV9 with TRBJ2-1; no reliable D call. The V and J ends lost 4 bases and 0 bases respectively, with 11 bases between them. Germline CDR1 and CDR2: SGDLS and YYNGEE. CDR3 size: 15 residues. CDR3 loop: CASSPRLSSYNEQFF. CDR3 in DNA: TGTGCCAGCAGCCCCCGACTTAGCTCCTACAATGAGCAGTTCTTC.

The chain has TRBV11-3 and TRBJ2-7, with a tentative D call TRBD1 (5 bases). V shed 6 bases and J shed 1 base, with 13 bases lying between them. Looked up from germline, CDR1 is SGHNT and CDR2 is YENEEA. The CDR3 is made up of 14 amino acids. The CDR3 loop is CASSPRDSSYEQYF. The CDR3 nucleotides read TGTGCCAGCAGTCCCAGAGACAGTTCCTACGAGCAGTACTTC.

The chain links TRBV19 to TRBJ1-1, with 8 bases lining up with TRBD1. The CDR3 covers 14 residues. In germline, CDR1 is LNHDA, CDR2 SQIVND (reference sequence). V trimming: 6 bases; J trimming: 4 bases; junction bases outside the gene matches: 7. CDR3 region: CASSSQGVGTEAFF. CDR3 sequence (DNA): TGTGCCAGTAGCTCACAGGGGGTCGGCACTGAAGCTTTCTTT.

This sequence joins TRBV24-1 and TRBJ2-7; D is undetermined. CDR3 length: 13 residues. Trimming stripped 5 bases from V and 1 base from J, with 8 bases between. The germline V gene encodes CDR1 KGHDR and CDR2 SFDVKD. In nucleotides, the CDR3 is TGTGCCACCAGTGGCGGCAATTCCTACGAGCAGTACTTC. It encodes CATSGGNSYEQYF.

This clone showed up just once. This chain connects TRBV7-2 to TRBJ2-7, with 7 bases fitting TRBD1. The junction had 9 bases not matched to a gene; V was cut back by 4 bases and J by 3 bases. The V gene's germline CDR1 is SGHTA and CDR2 FQGNSA. There are 15 residues in the CDR3. This CDR3 is CASSSRQGGNYEQYF. In DNA, the CDR3 is TGTGCCAGCAGCTCCCGACAGGGTGGTAACTACGAGCAGTACTTC.

This clone was recorded once. The chain joins TRBV7-9 to TRBJ1-4; 8 bases fit TRBD1. J lost 7 bases, V lost 1 base, and 8 bases had no gene match. In germline, CDR1 is SEHNR, CDR2 FQNEAQ (reference sequence). The CDR3 has 16 residues. CDR3 region: CASSLGTGSRSEKLFF. Written as DNA, the CDR3 is TGTGCCAGCAGCTTAGGGACAGGGTCACGGAGTGAAAAACTGTTTTTT.

The chain recombines TRBV5-4 with TRBJ1-1, with TRBD1 identical over 8 bases. The length of the CDR3 is 15 residues. CDR1 SGHNT and CDR2 YYREEE come from the germline V gene (reference sequence). V gave up 0 bases and J gave up 3 bases; unmatched junction bases: 4. The CDR3 DNA reads TGTGCCAGCAGCTTGGATGTGGACAGGGACACTGAAGCTTTCTTT. It is translated as CASSLDVDRDTEAFF.

The chain links TRBV7-3 to TRBJ2-3; D perhaps matches TRBD1 (5 bases). Germline V gene lookup returns CDR1 SGHTA and CDR2 FQGTGA. The CDR3 covers 15 residues. V lost 3 bases, J lost 6 bases, and 16 bases lay in between. The CDR3 region is CASSLNGRAQDTQYF. In DNA, the CDR3 is TGTGCCAGCAGCTTGAACGGCAGGGCTCAGGATACGCAGTATTTT.

The CDR3 sequence is CASSLTGRYEKLFF. DNA of the CDR3: TGTGCCAGCAGCTTAACGGGGAGGTATGAAAAACTGTTTTTT. J is TRBJ1-4 and V is TRBV13; D uncertain. The CDR3 sequence is 14 residues long. In germline, CDR1 is PRHDT, CDR2 FYEKMQ (reference sequence). Trimming pared 2 bases from V and 6 bases from J, leaving 10 bases between.

The J gene is TRBJ2-3, the V gene TRBV30; 13 nucleotides line up with TRBD2. Germline V gene lookup returns CDR1 GTSNPN and CDR2 SVGIG (reference sequence). The CDR3 extends over 16 amino acids. Trimming took 2 bases from V and 5 from J; bases not matched to a gene: 7. CDR3 amino acids: CAWSPRLAGGLDTQYF. Here the CDR3 DNA reads TGTGCCTGGAGTCCGCGACTAGCGGGAGGTTTAGATACGCAGTATTTT.

The chain couples TRBV7-3 to TRBJ2-1; D possibly corresponds to TRBD2 (6 bases). CDR1 is SGHTA and CDR2 is FQGTGA in the germline V gene. Trimming pared 5 bases from V and 5 bases from J, leaving 16 bases between. CDR3 length: 15 amino acids. The CDR3 bases are TGTGCCAGCAGCCAATCCGGGACTGGACACAATGAGCAGTTCTTC. It yields the protein CASSQSGTGHNEQFF.

The V call is TRBV4-1, the J call TRBJ2-7; tentatively, D is TRBD2 (6 bases). The CDR3 spans 15 residues. Trimming removed 2 bases at V and 2 bases at J, with 13 bases between. Germline-derived CDR1 and CDR2 are MGHRA and YSYEKL. The CDR3 bases are TGCGCCAGCAGCCAAAGAGCTAGCGAAACCTACGAGCAGTACTTC. Its translation is CASSQRASETYEQYF.

The chain combines TRBV30 with TRBJ2-3; perhaps TRBD1 as D (5 bases). Germline V gene data show CDR1 as GTSNPN and CDR2 as SVGIG (reference sequence). V dropped 0 bases and J dropped 2 bases, with 12 bases sitting between them. The CDR3 has 15 residues. The CDR3 region has the DNA TGTGCCTGGAGTGTAGGGGCCGCGGACACAGATACGCAGTATTTT. It translates to CAWSVGAADTDTQYF.

Only one count was recorded for this clone. Here the CDR3 reads CAWSLLADTQYF. CDR3 bases: TGTGCCTGGAGTCTCCTAGCAGATACGCAGTATTTT. V usage is TRBV30 and J usage is TRBJ2-3, with no clear D. The CDR3 length is 12 residues. Trimming cost V 2 bases and J 4 bases, with 7 bases left between them. The germline V gene encodes CDR1 GTSNPN and CDR2 SVGIG (reference sequence).

The rearrangement uses TRBV10-3 and TRBJ1-5, with D possibly being TRBD1 (5 bases). CDR1 and CDR2 from the germline V gene are ENHRY and SYGVKD. V was trimmed by 3 bases and J by 5 bases, leaving 5 bases between them. This CDR3 region has 12 residues. The CDR3 DNA is TGTGCCATCAGTGACAGGGATCAGCCCCAGCATTTT. It codes for CAISDRDQPQHF.

This clone showed up just once. The chain joins TRBV5-8 to TRBJ2-2; D perhaps matches TRBD1 (5 bases). Trimming pared 1 base from V and 2 bases from J, leaving 12 bases between. The CDR3 is made up of 16 amino acids. Germline CDR1 is SGHTS and CDR2 is YDEGEE. The CDR3 coding sequence is TGTGCCAGCAGCTTGTCAGGGATCCTTAACACCGGGGAGCTGTTTTTT. Its translation is CASSLSGILNTGELFF.

V gene TRBV5-4 combines with J gene TRBJ1-2; 8 nucleotides agree with TRBD1. With 6 bases clipped from V and 7 bases from J, the junction kept 20 bases outside the gene matches. The CDR3 extends over 17 amino acids. CDR1 and CDR2 from the germline V gene are SGHNT and YYREEE (reference sequence). CDR3 sequence reads: CASTLAGGLPGTGGYTF. As DNA, the CDR3 is TGTGCCAGCACCCTGGCAGGGGGCCTCCCCGGGACGGGTGGCTACACCTTC.

The gene calls are TRBV2 and TRBJ1-5, with no clear D. This CDR3 is 13 amino acids long. Per the germline V gene, CDR1 is SNHLY and CDR2 is FYNNEI. Trimming cost V 6 bases and J 5 bases, with 11 bases left between them. Here the CDR3 DNA reads TGTGCCAGCAGGCAGACACTCTATCAGCCCCAGCATTTT. It specifies CASRQTLYQPQHF.

This clone occurred a few times. The chain carries TRBV30 and TRBJ1-3, with 7 bases that match TRBD1. The germline gives CDR1 GTSNPN, CDR2 SVGIG (reference sequence). The CDR3 sequence is 15 residues long. V was clipped by 2 bases and J by 0 bases; unmatched bases: 4. CDR3 protein: CAWSTGTDSGNTIYF. In DNA form, the CDR3 reads TGTGCCTGGAGTACAGGGACAGACTCTGGAAACACCATATATTTT.

The chain couples TRBV27 to TRBJ2-6, with 8 bases lining up with TRBD1. Looked up from germline, CDR1 is MNHEY and CDR2 is SMNVEV (reference sequence). The ends lost 8 bases at V and 1 base at J; junction bases unmatched: 4. The CDR3 covers 15 residues. CDR3 residues: CASGQGGSGANVLTF. The CDR3 DNA follows: TGTGCCAGCGGACAGGGTGGTTCTGGGGCCAACGTCCTGACTTTC.

The rearrangement joins TRBV6-6 to TRBJ2-7, with a weak D call TRBD2 (5 bases). V lost 0 bases to trimming and J lost 7 bases, with 10 bases between them. Germline V gives CDR1 MNHNY, CDR2 SVGAGI (reference sequence). This CDR3 contains 13 residues. The CDR3 spells CASSYSLWEEQYF. CDR3 nucleotides: TGTGCCAGCAGTTACTCCCTCTGGGAGGAGCAGTACTTC.

The genes are TRBV5-6 and TRBJ1-4; 7 nucleotides align to TRBD1. The V segment lost 1 base and the J segment 2 bases; nucleotides outside the gene matches: 14. The CDR3 is 19 residues long. Germline V gives CDR1 SGHDT, CDR2 YYEEEE. The CDR3, as DNA: TGTGCCAGCAGCTTGAGGAGACAGGGCCACCGCGGGACTAATGAAAAACTGTTTTTT. It specifies CASSLRRQGHRGTNEKLFF.

The V gene is TRBV3-1 (or the pseudogene TRBV3-2), the J gene TRBJ2-3, with 7 positions matching TRBD1. Germline values: CDR1 LGHDT, CDR2 YNNKEL (reference sequence). The CDR3 sequence is 15 residues long. V trimming: 3 bases; J trimming: 0 bases; junction bases outside the gene matches: 3. CDR3 nucleotide sequence: TGTGCCAGCAGCCACAGGGGGACGAGCACAGATACGCAGTATTTT. This encodes CASSHRGTSTDTQYF.

This sequence joins TRBV19 and TRBJ1-5; D uncertain. The V gene lost 9 bases and the J gene lost 2 bases, with 14 bases spanning the gap. Per the germline V gene, CDR1 is LNHDA and CDR2 is SQIVND (reference sequence). The CDR3 is made up of 14 amino acids. This chain's CDR3 is CASHSRLRNQPQHF. CDR3 nucleotides: TGTGCCAGCCACTCCCGACTCCGCAATCAGCCCCAGCATTTT. The full variable domain, in which reference TRBV19 and TRBJ1-5 provide the parts outside the CDR3, is DGGITQSPKYLFRKEGQNVTLSCEQNLNHDAMYWYRQDPGQGLRLIYYSQIVNDFQKGDIAEGYSVSREKKESFPLTVTSAQKNPTAFYLCASHSRLRNQPQHFGDGTRLSIL.

The J gene is TRBJ2-1, the V gene TRBV5-1; TRBD2 might be the D (5 bases). V lost 4 bases to trimming and J lost 4 bases, with 12 bases between them. This CDR3 region has 14 residues. Germline CDR1 reads SGHRS; CDR2 reads YFSETQ. This chain's CDR3 is CASSVSDLYNEQFF. CDR3 DNA: TGCGCCAGCAGCGTTAGCGACCTATACAATGAGCAGTTCTTC.

The chain employs TRBV21-1 and TRBJ2-7; the D call of TRBD1 is as the table states it, not checked on the DNA. TRBV21-1 is a pseudogene locus. The CDR3 has 15 residues. In DNA, the CDR3 is TGTGCCAGCAGCAGACGGACAGGCGAATTCTACGAGCAGTACTTC. It translates to CASSRRTGEFYEQYF.

The chain links TRBV28 to TRBJ1-2; 8 nucleotides align to TRBD1. Germline V gives CDR1 MDHEN, CDR2 SYDVKM. The junction had 4 bases not matched to a gene; V was cut back by 6 bases and J by 1 base. This CDR3 has 14 residues. The CDR3 sequence: CASSADRGNYGYTF. The CDR3 nucleotides read TGTGCCAGCAGCGCAGACAGGGGTAACTATGGCTACACCTTC.

The chain carries TRBV2 and TRBJ1-5; D ambiguous. CDR1 SNHLY and CDR2 FYNNEI come from the germline V gene. The germline V and J ends were trimmed by 6 bases and 4 bases, with 16 bases remaining between them. The CDR3 spans 15 residues. DNA of the CDR3: TGTGCCAGCAGAAAAGGCCTGAGCGAGAATCAGCCCCAGCATTTT. Its translation is CASRKGLSENQPQHF.

The rearrangement joins TRBV28 to TRBJ2-1, with a weak D call TRBD2 (5 bases). This CDR3 contains 12 residues. V lost 10 bases and J lost 0, with 7 bases in between. Germline values: CDR1 MDHEN, CDR2 SYDVKM. CDR3 nucleotides: TGTGCCACCCGGGGCTCCTACAATGAGCAGTTCTTC. It yields the protein CATRGSYNEQFF. Full variable domain (remainder filled in from reference TRBV28 and TRBJ2-1): DVKVTQSSRYLVKRTGEKVFLECVQDMDHENMFWYRQDPGLGLRLIYFSYDVKMKEKGDIPEGYSVSREKKERFSLILESASTNQTSMYLCATRGSYNEQFFGPGTRLTVL.